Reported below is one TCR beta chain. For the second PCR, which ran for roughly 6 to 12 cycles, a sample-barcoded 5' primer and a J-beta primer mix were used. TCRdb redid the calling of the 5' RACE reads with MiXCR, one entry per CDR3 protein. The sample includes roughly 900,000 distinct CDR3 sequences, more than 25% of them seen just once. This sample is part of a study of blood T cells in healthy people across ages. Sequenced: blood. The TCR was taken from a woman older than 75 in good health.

CDR3 DNA: TGTGCCAGCAGTTTTAGACGAGCCGCCAGCACAGATGTGCAGTATTTT. As protein: CASSFRRAASTDVQYF. The chain couples TRBV12-3 or TRBV12-4 to TRBJ2-3; D call uncertain. Trimming cost V 3 bases and J 11 bases, with 24 bases left between them. The CDR3 consists of 16 residues.